The 27 T cell receptor beta chains below were found in one sample sequenced in a study of radiation and T cells in renal cell carcinoma. The time point is: baseline pretreatment blood. Indicated treatment: 15 Gy SBRT to primary tumor, nephrectomy 4 weeks later. The assay was immunoSEQ multiplex PCR, and TCRdb's table has in-frame clones only and misses some. The top ten hold roughly 23% of the sample, which has 120,000 to 150,000 clones, approximately 87% seen once. The material sequenced was blood, taken from a patient whose treatment included radiotherapy and nephrectomy. These receptors were collected from a woman in her fifties or sixties with renal cell carcinoma.

J is TRBJ1-5 and V is TRBV27, with unresolved D. V was pared by 6 bases and J by 4 bases, with 10 bases between. CDR1 is MNHEY and CDR2 is SMNVEV in the germline V gene (reference sequence). CDR3 size: 13 residues. CDR3 residues: CASSTHLNQPQHF. In DNA form, the CDR3 reads TGTGCCAGCAGCACTCACTTGAATCAGCCCCAGCATTTT.

The CDR3 spells CASSVVGASSEQYF. Here the CDR3 DNA reads TGTGCCAGCAGCGTAGTTGGGGCCTCTAGCGAGCAGTACTTC. J is TRBJ2-7 and V is TRBV9; maybe TRBD1 (5 bases). The CDR3 covers 14 residues. The germline CDR1 and CDR2 sequences are SGDLS and YYNGEE. Trimming took 0 bases from V and 6 from J, leaving 13 bases between them.

The chain is built from TRBV7-2 and TRBJ2-7; TRBD2 is a possible D gene (5 bases). With 2 bases removed from V and 6 bases from J, the gap between germline ends came to 8 bases. Germline assignment: CDR1 SGHTA and CDR2 FQGNSA. The CDR3 is 12 amino acids. Written as DNA, the CDR3 is TGTGCCAGCAGCTTATCCCGGGGCGAGCAGTACTTC. Residues: CASSLSRGEQYF.

The genes are TRBV7-2 and TRBJ1-5; the D is unclear. The CDR3 has 12 amino acids. Germline loops: CDR1 SGHTA, CDR2 FQGNSA. V was clipped by 8 bases and J by 2 bases, with 7 bases between them. CDR3 sequence: CASCLGNQPQHF. The CDR3, as DNA: TGTGCCAGCTGCCTGGGCAATCAGCCCCAGCATTTT.

CDR3 nucleotide sequence: TGTGCCAGCAGCAATAGGGGGGGTAGCACAGATACGCAGTATTTT. This translates into CASSNRGGSTDTQYF. The chain recombines TRBV9 with TRBJ2-3; the D gene is possibly TRBD2 (7 bases). The CDR3 totals 15 residues. Germline V gene lookup returns CDR1 SGDLS and CDR2 YYNGEE. With 4 bases removed from V and 0 bases from J, the gap between germline ends came to 12 bases.

V usage is TRBV27 and J usage is TRBJ1-1, with D uncertain. The V end lost 4 bases, the J end lost 1 base, and 1 base lay between the germline ends. Germline lookup yields CDR1 MNHEY and CDR2 SMNVEV (reference sequence). The CDR3 length is 11 residues. The CDR3 sequence: CASSSNTEAFF. The CDR3 bases are TGTGCCAGCAGTTCGAACACTGAAGCTTTCTTT.

The CDR3 loop is CASSPTPGADTGELFF. In DNA, the CDR3 is TGCGCCAGCAGCCCGACCCCCGGGGCGGACACCGGGGAGCTGTTTTTT. This chain connects TRBV4-3 to TRBJ2-2; D is perhaps TRBD1 or TRBD2 (5 bases each). The germline V gene has CDR1 LGHNA and CDR2 YSLEER. Between the trimmed V and J ends, which lost 4 bases and 3 bases, there was a span of 15 bases. The CDR3 covers 16 residues.

V usage is TRBV2 and J usage is TRBJ1-3; D call uncertain. Looked up from germline, CDR1 is SNHLY and CDR2 is FYNNEI. CDR3 length: 14 residues. Trimming removed 4 bases from V and 0 bases from J, with 7 bases in between. The CDR3 DNA reads as TGTGCCAGCAGTGGCGCCATCTCTGGAAACACCATATATTTT. Its translation: CASSGAISGNTIYF.

This clone occurred once. The gene calls are TRBV7-2 and TRBJ1-5; D remains ambiguous. Trimming took 0 bases from V and 6 from J, leaving 6 bases between them. Germline-derived CDR1 and CDR2 are SGHTA and FQGNSA. CDR3 length: 13 residues. The CDR3 spells CASSLARGQPQHF. CDR3 DNA sequence: TGTGCCAGCAGCTTAGCGCGGGGTCAGCCCCAGCATTTT.

CDR3 sequence reads: CASSLSPGADTEAFF. The CDR3 DNA sequence: TGCGCCAGCAGCTTGAGTCCGGGCGCGGACACTGAAGCTTTCTTT. This sequence joins TRBV5-1 and TRBJ1-1; D unclear. CDR1 and CDR2 from the germline V gene are SGHRS and YFSETQ. This CDR3 is built from 15 residues. The V end lost 1 base, the J end lost 3 bases, and 13 bases lay between the germline ends.

V usage is TRBV30 and J usage is TRBJ1-1; weak D call: TRBD1 (6 bases). Germline lookup yields CDR1 GTSNPN and CDR2 SVGIG (reference sequence). The CDR3 has 13 amino acids. Trimming cost V 3 bases and J 5 bases, with 13 bases left between them. The CDR3 DNA follows: TGTGCCTGGAGGTGGGGGGCAGGAACTGAAGCTTTCTTT. Translation: CAWRWGAGTEAFF. The full variable domain, rest sourced from reference TRBV30 and TRBJ1-1, is SQTIHQWPATLVQPVGSPLSLECTVEGTSNPNLYWYRQAAGRGLQLLFYSVGIGQISSEVPQNLSASRPQDRQFILSSKKLLLSDSGFYLCAWRWGAGTEAFFGQGTRLTVV.

The CDR3 DNA sequence: TGTGCCAGCAGCCAAGATGGACTAGCGGGATCCCAAGAGACCCAGTACTTC. Residues: CASSQDGLAGSQETQYF. The rearrangement joins TRBV4-2 to TRBJ2-5; TRBD2 matches 12 bases. CDR1 is LGHNA, CDR2 YNFKEQ, per germline. This CDR3 comprises 17 residues. V gave up 0 bases and J gave up 1 base; unmatched junction bases: 3.

V usage is TRBV5-1 and J usage is TRBJ2-7; the match to TRBD2 covers 8 bases. CDR1 is SGHRS and CDR2 is YFSETQ in the germline V gene. V lost 4 bases, J lost 2 bases, and 5 bases stayed unmatched. This CDR3 has 14 amino acids. In DNA form, the CDR3 reads TGCGCCAGCAGCGACCGGGAGGGGGCCTACGAGCAGTACTTC. Its translation: CASSDREGAYEQYF.

Notes on this clone: This specimen includes other DNA sequences encoding the same CDR3. V and J are TRBV30 and TRBJ2-3; possibly TRBD1 or TRBD2 for D (6 bases each). V was shortened by 7 bases and J by 2 bases, with 19 bases between the two germline ends. Germline loops: CDR1 GTSNPN, CDR2 SVGIG (reference sequence). The CDR3 extends over 15 amino acids. The CDR3 sequence is CAYNGGPSATDTQYF. In nucleotides, the CDR3 is TGTGCCTACAATGGGGGGCCGAGTGCCACAGATACGCAGTATTTT.

The V call is TRBV7-2, the J call TRBJ2-7; possibly TRBD2 for D (5 bases). Germline CDR1 is SGHTA and CDR2 is FQGNSA. Trimming left V 1 base short and J 6 bases short, with 7 bases between. This CDR3 has 12 amino acids. The CDR3 DNA reads as TGTGCCAGCAGCTTAGGGGGAGCCGAGCAGTACTTC. Protein product: CASSLGGAEQYF.

The V gene is TRBV6-5, the J gene TRBJ2-7; TRBD2 is a possible D gene (5 bases). The V end lost 0 bases, the J end lost 2 bases, and 8 bases lay between the germline ends. From germline, CDR1 is MNHEY and CDR2 SVGAGI. The CDR3 runs 14 residues. CDR3 loop: CASSYSSGAYEQYF. The CDR3 DNA is TGTGCCAGCAGTTACTCGTCCGGGGCCTACGAGCAGTACTTC.

This clone came up many times. The rearrangement links TRBV5-8 to TRBJ1-2, with D maybe TRBD1 (6 bases). The CDR3 contains 13 residues. Trimming took off 2 bases at V and 3 bases at J, with 8 bases between the two ends. CDR1 is SGHTS, CDR2 YDEGEE, per germline. Written as DNA, the CDR3 is TGTGCCAGCAGCTTACAGGGAGACTATGGCTACACCTTC. This sequence encodes CASSLQGDYGYTF.

V gene TRBV2 combines with J gene TRBJ2-2, with no clear D. The V gene's germline CDR1 is SNHLY and CDR2 FYNNEI. The length of the CDR3 is 15 residues. V lost 6 bases, J lost 4 bases, and 15 bases lay in between. CDR3 DNA sequence: TGTGCCAGCAGACCCATTGCGAGCCCCACCGGGGAGCTGTTTTTT. Residues: CASRPIASPTGELFF.

This clone was observed a handful of times. V and J are TRBV29-1 and TRBJ1-2; 9 nucleotides line up with TRBD1. With 7 bases clipped from V and 7 bases from J, the junction kept 7 bases outside the gene matches. Per germline, CDR1 SQVTM and CDR2 ANQGSEA. The CDR3 sequence is 12 residues long. CDR3 DNA sequence: TGCAGCGCGCGTCGACAGGGGGGTGGCTACACCTTC. Its translation is CSARRQGGGYTF.

This chain connects TRBV6-5 to TRBJ1-1; TRBD1 might be the D (5 bases). CDR1 is MNHEY and CDR2 is SVGAGI in the germline V gene. This CDR3 is 13 amino acids long. V lost 6 bases to trimming and J lost 10 bases, with 18 bases between them. CDR3 region: CASSPGTQRAAFF. CDR3 coding DNA: TGTGCCAGCAGCCCCGGGACTCAAAGGGCAGCTTTCTTT.

The chain combines TRBV19 with TRBJ2-2, with 8 positions matching TRBD2. The length of the CDR3 is 15 residues. Germline V CDR1 and CDR2: LNHDA, SQIVND (reference sequence). V trimming: 3 bases; J trimming: 0 bases; junction bases outside the gene matches: 0. The DNA for the CDR3 is TGTGCCAGTAGTATGGGACTAGCGAACACCGGGGAGCTGTTTTTT. It specifies CASSMGLANTGELFF. Supplemented by reference TRBV19 and TRBJ2-2, the full variable domain reads DGGITQSPKYLFRKEGQNVTLSCEQNLNHDAMYWYRQDPGQGLRLIYYSQIVNDFQKGDIAEGYSVSREKKESFPLTVTSAQKNPTAFYLCASSMGLANTGELFFGEGSRLTVL.

This clone was picked up one time. This sequence joins TRBV4-1 and TRBJ2-7, with D possibly being TRBD1 or TRBD2 (6 bases each). Trimming stripped 4 bases from V and 1 base from J, with 11 bases between. CDR3 length: 14 residues. Germline CDR1 is MGHRA and CDR2 is YSYEKL. The CDR3: CASSLPGASYEQYF. The CDR3 DNA sequence: TGCGCCAGCAGCCTCCCGGGGGCGTCCTACGAGCAGTACTTC.

This clone showed up just a few times. V and J are TRBV2 and TRBJ2-3; no clear D. The CDR3 is made up of 14 amino acids. Trimming shortened V by 7 bases and J by 0 bases, and 11 bases separated the two germline ends. Per the germline V gene, CDR1 is SNHLY and CDR2 is FYNNEI. CDR3 sequence (DNA): TGTGCCAGCACTATGGGCTCTAGCACAGATACGCAGTATTTT. Protein: CASTMGSSTDTQYF.

This clone was counted once. The chain couples TRBV5-4 to TRBJ2-5; 12 bases are a match to TRBD2. Germline V gene data show CDR1 as SGHNT and CDR2 as YYREEE (reference sequence). V lost 0 bases to trimming and J lost 4 bases; unmatched junction nucleotides: 4. This CDR3 has 16 amino acids. The DNA for the CDR3 is TGTGCCAGCAGCTTGGGACTAGCGGGAGCTGTAGAGACCCAGTACTTC. Translation: CASSLGLAGAVETQYF.

The chain combines TRBV15 with TRBJ2-1; D is perhaps TRBD2 (6 bases). This CDR3 contains 16 residues. Germline assignment: CDR1 LNHNV and CDR2 YYDKDF (reference sequence). V lost 0 bases, J lost 8 bases, and 17 bases lay in between. Here the CDR3 reads CATSREVSGLEDEQFF. For the CDR3, the DNA is TGTGCCACCAGCAGAGAAGTTAGCGGCCTCGAGGATGAGCAGTTCTTC.

The V and J genes are TRBV5-6 and TRBJ2-2; TRBD2 aligns across 8 bases. V dropped 4 bases and J dropped 5; count of bases not matched to a gene: 7. CDR1 and CDR2 from the germline V gene are SGHDT and YYEEEE. The CDR3 extends over 15 amino acids. The CDR3 region is CASSREGLKTGELFF. In DNA form, the CDR3 reads TGTGCCAGCAGCCGGGAGGGCCTAAAGACCGGGGAGCTGTTTTTT.

The chain uses TRBV25-1 and TRBJ1-6, with TRBD1 matching 7 bases. This CDR3 is 15 amino acids long. The ends lost 1 base at V and 5 bases at J; junction bases unmatched: 2. Germline V gene sequence: CDR1 MGHDK, CDR2 SYGVNS. The CDR3 sequence is CASSESGTDNSPLHF. As DNA, the CDR3 is TGTGCCAGCAGTGAATCCGGGACAGATAATTCACCCCTCCACTTT.